The 24 T cell receptor beta chains below all came from one sample that was sequenced in a study of response to subunit inactivated influenza vaccine. A single record per CDR3 protein comes from TCRdb applying MiXCR to the RT-PCR reads. The table includes some 500,000 distinct CDR3 sequences, 10% to 15% detected once. Specimen: PBMCs from blood, collected more than 35 days after vaccination. These receptor sequences come from a man aged 50 or older who received an inactivated influenza vaccine.

This clonotype was counted between two and nine times. The J gene is TRBJ2-7, the V gene TRBV6-5; D call uncertain. The CDR3 contains 14 residues. V lost 4 bases, J lost 2 bases, and 12 bases lay in between. CDR1 and CDR2 from the germline V gene are MNHEY and SVGAGI. The DNA for the CDR3 is TGTGCCAGCAGTTTGACCGCCGCAGCCTACGAGCAGTACTTC. Translation gives CASSLTAAAYEQYF.

The chain has TRBV6-1 and TRBJ1-2; maybe TRBD1 (6 bases). The CDR3 has 14 residues. CDR1 is MNHNS, CDR2 SASEGT, per germline. Trimming shortened V by 8 bases and J by 6 bases, and 19 bases separated the two germline ends. The CDR3 DNA reads as TGTGCCAGCGGGTATCCCGGGGGGCTTGATGGCTACACCTTC. Its translation is CASGYPGGLDGYTF.

This chain links TRBV6-1 with TRBJ1-5, with D unresolved. The germline V and J ends were trimmed by 7 bases and 4 bases, with 11 bases remaining between them. This CDR3 spans 13 amino acids. Germline V gene sequence: CDR1 MNHNS, CDR2 SASEGT. This CDR3 reads CASIREGNQPQHF. CDR3 coding DNA: TGTGCCAGCATAAGGGAAGGAAATCAGCCCCAGCATTTT.

DNA for the CDR3: TGTGCCAGCAGTTACTCGAAGGCAGGGGTGAGCGGGGAGCTGTTTTTT. Amino acids: CASSYSKAGVSGELFF. The gene calls are TRBV6-5 and TRBJ2-2; maybe TRBD1 (6 bases). This CDR3 is 16 amino acids long. Trimming shortened V by 0 bases and J by 7 bases, and 15 bases separated the two germline ends. CDR1 is MNHEY and CDR2 is SVGAGI in the germline V gene.

The chain has TRBV12-3 or TRBV12-4 and TRBJ2-2, with a weak D call TRBD2 (6 bases). The V end was cut by 6 bases, the J end by 10 bases, with 9 bases between. This CDR3 spans 11 amino acids. CDR3 sequence (DNA): TGTGCCAGCAGGCGGACTATGGAGCTGTTTTTT. It specifies CASRRTMELFF.

This clonotype was seen more than once but under ten times. The chain uses TRBV19 and TRBJ2-2; D ambiguous. CDR1 is LNHDA, CDR2 SQIVND, per germline (reference sequence). The germline V and J ends were trimmed by 7 bases and 4 bases, with 13 bases remaining between them. CDR3 length: 14 amino acids. The DNA of the CDR3 is TGTGCCAGTAAACCCGGCGGAATCACCGGGGAGCTGTTTTTT. It yields the protein CASKPGGITGELFF.

This chain's CDR3 is CASSLDTNSGANVLTF. The CDR3 DNA is TGTGCCAGCAGCTTGGACACCAACTCTGGGGCCAACGTCCTGACTTTC. The chain combines TRBV7-9 with TRBJ2-6, with a tentative D call TRBD1 (5 bases). The CDR3 covers 16 residues. Trimming stripped 3 bases from V and 0 bases from J, with 9 bases between. Germline-derived CDR1 and CDR2 are SEHNR and FQNEAQ (reference sequence).

This clonotype turned up a few times. This chain connects TRBV7-9 to TRBJ2-3; D may be TRBD1 (6 bases). This CDR3 spans 16 amino acids. Deletions cut 8 bases from V and 3 bases from J, with 21 bases between. Germline V gene sequence: CDR1 SEHNR, CDR2 FQNEAQ (reference sequence). CDR3 loop: CASRRLRQGRTDTQYF. Here the CDR3 DNA reads TGTGCCAGCCGTCGACTCCGCCAGGGGCGAACAGATACGCAGTATTTT.

This clonotype was seen more than once but under ten times. The V and J genes are TRBV2 and TRBJ2-4, with 7 bases identical to TRBD1. Germline CDR1 reads SNHLY; CDR2 reads FYNNEI. The CDR3 covers 13 residues. V gave up 8 bases and J gave up 4 bases; unmatched junction bases: 5. The chain's CDR3 is CASGTERKNIQYF. The CDR3 nucleotides are TGTGCCAGCGGGACAGAGAGGAAAAACATTCAGTACTTC.

This clonotype was detected only a few times. CDR3 DNA: TGCGCCAGCAGGGGACTAGCGGGGGGGCCCTACAATGAGCAGTTCTTC. It translates to CASRGLAGGPYNEQFF. The chain employs TRBV10-2 and TRBJ2-1; 16 bases are shared with TRBD2. CDR1 and CDR2 from the germline V gene are WSHSY and SAAADI. This CDR3 spans 16 amino acids. J gave up 2 bases and V 6 bases, and 1 base lay outside the gene matches.

This rearrangement joins TRBV28 to TRBJ2-2; no clear D gene. V gave up 6 bases and J gave up 3 bases, with 5 bases separating them. This CDR3 is 12 amino acids long. Germline V gene data show CDR1 as MDHEN and CDR2 as SYDVKM. CDR3 in amino acids: CASRVDTGELFF. The CDR3 region has the DNA TGTGCCAGCAGGGTTGACACCGGGGAGCTGTTTTTT.

This clonotype was seen a few times. V usage is TRBV7-2 and J usage is TRBJ2-1; 8 bases map to TRBD2. The germline V gene has CDR1 SGHTA and CDR2 FQGNSA. The CDR3 is 14 amino acids. The V gene end was trimmed by 2 bases and the J gene end by 8 bases; junction bases not matched to a gene: 5. CDR3 region: CASSLTSGRDEQFF. Here the CDR3 DNA reads TGTGCCAGCAGCTTAACTAGCGGTAGGGATGAGCAGTTCTTC.

CDR3 nucleotide sequence: TGTGCCAGCAGCCCCGAGCGGGAGGTCGGCAATGAGCAGTTCTTC. Encoded protein: CASSPEREVGNEQFF. J is TRBJ2-1 and V is TRBV7-8; 9 bases map to TRBD2. The CDR3 covers 15 residues. The V and J ends lost 5 bases and 6 bases, in that order; junction bases with no gene match: 8. The germline V gene encodes CDR1 SGHVS and CDR2 FQNEAQ. Full variable domain (remainder filled in from reference TRBV7-8 and TRBJ2-1): GAGVSQSPRYKVAKRGQDVALRCDPISGHVSLFWYQQALGQGPEFLTYFQNEAQLDKSGLPSDRFFAERPEGSVSTLKIQRTQQEDSAVYLCASSPEREVGNEQFFGPGTRLTVL.

This clonotype came up a few times. V gene TRBV29-1 combines with J gene TRBJ2-7, with 11 bases lining up with TRBD2. The V segment lost 5 bases and the J segment 3 bases; nucleotides outside the gene matches: 12. The length of the CDR3 is 16 residues. Germline V gives CDR1 SQVTM, CDR2 ANQGSEA. The CDR3 loop reads CSVLGSGRAGFYEQYF. DNA of the CDR3: TGCAGCGTTCTGGGTAGCGGGAGGGCCGGTTTCTACGAGCAGTACTTC.

The chain joins TRBV12-3 or TRBV12-4 to TRBJ1-5, with 8 bases lining up with TRBD1. Unmatched junction bases numbered 4, after V lost 6 bases and J lost 6 bases. CDR3 size: 13 residues. As DNA, the CDR3 is TGTGCCAGCAGGCAGGGGGCGGGTCAGCCCCAGCATTTT. Residues: CASRQGAGQPQHF.

This clonotype was counted ten times or more. The CDR3 nucleotides read TGTGCCAGCAGCCCCCATAGCGGGGCGGACGGGGAGCTGTTTTTT. Its protein is CASSPHSGADGELFF. The chain combines TRBV7-9 with TRBJ2-2; TRBD2 matches 8 bases. Trimming took 5 bases from V and 7 from J; bases not matched to a gene: 9. The CDR3 consists of 15 residues. The germline CDR1 and CDR2 sequences are SEHNR and FQNEAQ (reference sequence). Full variable domain (outside the CDR3, taken from reference TRBV7-9 and TRBJ2-2): DTGVSQNPRHKITKRGQNVTFRCDPISEHNRLYWYRQTLGQGPEFLTYFQNEAQLEKSRLLSDRFSAERPKGSFSTLEIQRTEQGDSAMYLCASSPHSGADGELFFGEGSRLTVL.

In its sample, this clonotype was seen a few times. The V call is TRBV6-2 or TRBV6-3, the J call TRBJ2-7, with a possible D match to TRBD1 (5 bases). The CDR3 sequence is 15 residues long. The germline gives CDR1 MNHEY, CDR2 SVGEGT. The V end was cut by 7 bases, the J end by 0 bases, with 16 bases between. CDR3 residues: CASTRSQGYSYEQYF. DNA of the CDR3: TGTGCCAGCACCAGATCGCAGGGCTACTCCTACGAGCAGTACTTC.

The gene calls are TRBV7-9 and TRBJ2-1; no definite D call. There are 14 residues in the CDR3. The germline V and J ends were trimmed by 5 bases and 5 bases, with 13 bases remaining between them. Germline V gives CDR1 SEHNR, CDR2 FQNEAQ (reference sequence). The CDR3 nucleotides read TGTGCCAGCAGCCATGGGCTAGATAACAATGAGCAGTTCTTC. Translation gives CASSHGLDNNEQFF.

V usage is TRBV7-9 and J usage is TRBJ2-2, with D unclear. V shed 3 bases and J shed 0 bases, with 11 bases lying between them. Germline CDR1 reads SEHNR; CDR2 reads FQNEAQ (reference sequence). The CDR3 spans 16 residues. CDR3 DNA sequence: TGTGCCAGCAGCTTCTCGGGCAGAACGAACACCGGGGAGCTGTTTTTT. Translated: CASSFSGRTNTGELFF.

The rearrangement uses TRBV27 and TRBJ1-5, with D uncertain. The germline V and J ends were trimmed by 4 bases and 0 bases, with 10 bases remaining between them. This CDR3 has 15 residues. CDR1 and CDR2 from the germline V gene are MNHEY and SMNVEV (reference sequence). The CDR3: CASSSYASSNQPQHF. CDR3 DNA sequence: TGTGCCAGCAGTTCTTACGCGAGTAGCAATCAGCCCCAGCATTTT.

This clonotype has just a few counts. The chain joins TRBV4-3 to TRBJ2-7; D assignment may be TRBD1 or TRBD2 (6 bases each). Germline assignment: CDR1 LGHNA and CDR2 YSLEER. The V gene lost 0 bases and the J gene lost 3 bases, with 12 bases spanning the gap. CDR3 length equals 15 residues. The CDR3 reads CASSQDLQGGYEQYF. The CDR3 DNA is TGCGCCAGCAGCCAAGATTTACAGGGAGGCTACGAGCAGTACTTC.

The sample holds many counts of this clonotype. J is TRBJ2-5 and V is TRBV12-3 or TRBV12-4; 10 nucleotides match TRBD1. The CDR3 extends over 15 amino acids. Trimming removed 6 bases from V and 5 bases from J; junction bases left unmatched: 9. CDR3 in amino acids: CASREPGQGRETQYF. CDR3 nucleotide sequence: TGTGCCAGCAGAGAGCCGGGACAGGGGAGGGAGACCCAGTACTTC.

The chain carries TRBV20-1 and TRBJ1-2; unclear D gene. This CDR3 has 13 amino acids. Germline V gene data show CDR1 as DFQATT and CDR2 as SNEGSKA (reference sequence). V lost 0 bases to trimming and J lost 2 bases, with 7 bases between them. The CDR3, as DNA: TGCAGTGCTAGAGAGCGGGGAAACTATGGCTACACCTTC. This sequence encodes CSARERGNYGYTF.

This clonotype was seen repeatedly, ten times or more. The genes are TRBV12-3 or TRBV12-4 and TRBJ1-2; 8 bases agree with TRBD1. V shed 1 base, J shed 5 bases, and the junction held 12 bases outside the gene matches. This CDR3 contains 17 residues. CDR3 loop: CASSLGPTGQGRYGYTF. Here the CDR3 DNA reads TGTGCCAGCAGTTTAGGCCCTACTGGACAGGGCCGATATGGCTACACCTTC.